A selection of T cell receptor beta chains follows, all from one sample in a study of molecular identifiers for immune sequencing clone quantification. TCRdb re-derived calls from the PCR reads in MiXCR, one entry per CDR3 protein. The top ten hold about 0.9% of the sample, which has over 600,000 distinct CDR3 sequences, approximately 20% seen once. Sequencing input: naive CD8+ T cells from blood, with Jurkat cell RNA spiked in. The origin of the receptors is a human donor in good health. Some libraries in this study had Jurkat cell RNA spiked in. CDR3s include the opening cysteine and the closing phenylalanine or tryptophan. A D gene is named only where the DNA matches it firmly. A clone size is listed for some rows: how often the clone was seen (once, few, many), or a class if it is expanded.

CDR3 protein	CDR3 DNA	CDR3 length	V gene	J gene	clone size	D gene
CAWIGGGEVDTQYF	TGTGCCTGGATTGGAGGGGGAGAGGTAGATACGCAGTATTTT	14	TRBV30	TRBJ2-3	-	-
CASSSLTGYTEAFF	TGTGCCAGCAGTTCGTTGACAGGGTACACTGAAGCTTTCTTT	14	TRBV27	TRBJ1-1	many	TRBD1
CASSLGYGQNTEAFF	TGTGCCAGCAGCTTAGGATACGGACAGAACACTGAAGCTTTCTTT	15	TRBV7-9	TRBJ1-1	many	-
CAWSGWGAHEQYF	TGTGCCTGGAGTGGGTGGGGGGCCCACGAGCAGTACTTC	13	TRBV30	TRBJ2-7	many	-
CASSYSSYSNQPQHF	TGTGCCAGCAGTTACTCTTCTTATAGCAATCAGCCCCAGCATTTT	15	TRBV6-2/TRBV6-3	TRBJ1-5	-	-
CASSPGFGGGGLADTQYF	TGTGCCAGCAGCCCCGGTTTTGGAGGGGGGGGGCTGGCAGATACGCAGTATTTT	18	TRBV12-3/TRBV12-4	TRBJ2-3	many	-
CASSLVGSQEAQYF	TGTGCCAGCAGCTTAGTCGGCAGTCAAGAGGCCCAGTACTTC	14	TRBV7-9	TRBJ2-5	many	-
CASSRGIAAAYEQYF	TGTGCCAGCAGCCGAGGGATTGCGGCAGCCTACGAGCAGTACTTC	15	TRBV7-8	TRBJ2-7	-	-
CASSTGTSGADTQYF	TGTGCCAGCAGCACAGGGACTAGCGGAGCAGATACGCAGTATTTT	15	TRBV21-1	TRBJ2-3	many	-
CASSPVGGTQYF	TGTGCCAGCAGCCCCGTCGGAGGTACGCAGTATTTT	12	TRBV7-2	TRBJ2-3	many	-